This TCR beta chain was sequenced in a study of shared clonotypes between healthy human individuals. Across the study: A couple of women and three men aged 18 to 49 served as donors.

In the CD4+ fraction, cells were divided into CD45RA+ naive and CD45RA-negative memory subsets. Points on this clone: The target antigen is unknown.

The length of the CDR3 is 18 residues. Germline V gives CDR1 MNHEY, CDR2 SMNVEV (reference sequence). The J segment lost 0 bases and the V segment lost 8 bases, leaving 17 bases of the junction unmatched. Sequenced by immunoSEQ multiplex PCR; TCRdb stores in-frame clones only, minus some. The table records approximately 340,000 clones, roughly 80% of them present only once. Findings and limits, study-wide: A generally larger estimated richness was seen in naive subsets than in memory subsets.

Material: memory CD4+ T cells sorted from blood. Specified subset: CD45RA-negative fraction. The receptor was isolated from a man in his thirties or forties in good health. This rearrangement joins TRBV27 to TRBJ2-7; TRBD2 matches 9 bases. This CDR3 reads CASLPSGALRRGSYEQYF. In DNA form, the CDR3 reads TGTGCCAGCCTCCCTAGCGGGGCCTTACGTCGGGGCTCCTACGAGCAGTACTTC.